This TCR beta chain was retrieved from a study of cytomegalovirus exposure and HLA in healthy donors. Overall study findings and caveats: TCR beta V segments were, for the most part, productive about 87% or about 30% of the time in an earlier analysis.

The primer mix had 60 Vbeta and 13 Jbeta primers. The protocol was immunoSEQ multiplex PCR, while the TCRdb copy is restricted to in-frame clones and leaves out a portion. This table has some 160,000 clones, 78% appearing once. A word on this clone: The target antigen is unknown.

Sequences were obtained from PBMCs. This TCR came from a woman aged 40-49 years in good health and CMV-seronegative.

CDR3 in amino acids: CASSQGSGGLGAQYF. The CDR3 DNA reads TGCGCCAGCAGCCAAGGTAGCGGGGGACTCGGGGCCCAGTACTTC. The chain recombines TRBV4-1 with TRBJ2-5, with TRBD2 matching over 9 bases. Germline V gene sequence: CDR1 MGHRA, CDR2 YSYEKL. The CDR3 sequence is 15 residues long. Trimming took 1 base from V and 9 from J; bases not matched to a gene: 9.